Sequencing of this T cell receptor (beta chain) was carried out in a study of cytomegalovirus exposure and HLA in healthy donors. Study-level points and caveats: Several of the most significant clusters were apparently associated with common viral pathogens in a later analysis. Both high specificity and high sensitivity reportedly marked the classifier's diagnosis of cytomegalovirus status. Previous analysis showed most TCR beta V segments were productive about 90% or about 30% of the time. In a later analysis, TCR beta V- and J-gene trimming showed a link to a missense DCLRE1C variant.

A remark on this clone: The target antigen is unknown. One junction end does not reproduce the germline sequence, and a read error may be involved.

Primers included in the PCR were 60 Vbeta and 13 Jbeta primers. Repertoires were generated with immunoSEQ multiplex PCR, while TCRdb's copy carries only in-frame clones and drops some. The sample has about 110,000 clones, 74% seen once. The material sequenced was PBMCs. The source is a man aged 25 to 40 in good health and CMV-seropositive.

The chain's CDR3 is CASSPGTAEKGGYPF. The CDR3 coding sequence is TGCGCCAGCAGCCCCGGGACGGCAGAGAAGGGAGGCTACCCCTTC. The chain links TRBV4-1 to TRBJ1-2, with TRBD1 as a possible D gene (5 bases). Germline V lookup: CDR1 MGHRA, CDR2 YSYEKL. The length of the CDR3 is 15 residues.